This T cell receptor beta chain is from a study of T-cell reconstitution after alpha-beta-depleted transplantation in children. Germline CDR1 is DFQATT and CDR2 is SNEGSKA (reference sequence). There are 13 residues in the CDR3. The count of this clonotype is one. Its ends do not fully match the called genes, so a read error is possible. Unique molecular identifiers were incorporated when the TCRbeta library was constructed. Via MiXCR, TCRdb re-called the PCR reads, giving one row per CDR3 protein. In the table there are roughly 200,000 distinct CDR3 sequences, roughly 11% of which are singletons. The chain has TRBV20-1 and TRBJ1-2, with 9 bases lining up with TRBD1. The specimen was PBMCs, collected before TCRalphabeta/CD19-depleted stem cell transplant. The TCR originated in a child less than two years old with acute myeloid leukemia, due to receive a stem cell transplant. The CDR3 nucleotides read TGCAGTTTCTGGACAGGGGACGAGAATGGCTACGCCTTC. Protein: CSFWTGDENGYAF.